The clone carrying this T cell receptor (beta chain) showed up many times. Antigen specificity is unknown. Noted time point: sample taken at primary tumor resection. The donors were 72 patients with non-small cell lung cancer that was early-stage and untreated. The source of the sample is a study of spatial heterogeneity in lung cancer. Study-wide results and caveats: Counts of expanded intratumoral alpha and beta TCRs tracked tumor mutation counts. Beta chains had approximately 14% coverage of tumor T cells, and alpha chains had around 7%.

Germline V CDR1 and CDR2: KGHSH, LQKENI. V was pared by 6 bases and J by 0 bases, with 3 bases of the junction left unmatched. The length of the CDR3 is 16 residues. A unique molecular identifier was carried by every single TCR cDNA molecule. Each CDR3 protein gets one entry after TCRdb re-called the 5' RACE reads with MiXCR. The sample includes more than 10,000 distinct CDR3 sequences, roughly 12% of them seen just once. This TCR derives from a female donor with early-stage non-small cell lung cancer. The rearrangement uses TRBV18 and TRBJ1-6, with 9 positions matching TRBD1. This sample comprised lung tumor tissue, obtained at surgery. The CDR3 reads CASSGQGNSYNSPLHF. For the CDR3, the DNA is TGTGCCAGCTCCGGACAGGGGAACTCCTATAATTCACCCCTCCACTTT.